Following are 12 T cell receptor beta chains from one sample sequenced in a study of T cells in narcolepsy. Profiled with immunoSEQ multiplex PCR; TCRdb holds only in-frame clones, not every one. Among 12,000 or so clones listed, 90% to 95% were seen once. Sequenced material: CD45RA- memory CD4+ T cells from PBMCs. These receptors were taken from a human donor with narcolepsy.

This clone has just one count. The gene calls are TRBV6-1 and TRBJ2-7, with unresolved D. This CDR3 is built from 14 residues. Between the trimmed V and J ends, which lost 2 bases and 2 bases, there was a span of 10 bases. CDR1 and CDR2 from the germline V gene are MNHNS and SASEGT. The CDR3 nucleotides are TGTGCCAGCAGTGAACAGGATCGGACCTACGAGCAGTACTTC. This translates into CASSEQDRTYEQYF.

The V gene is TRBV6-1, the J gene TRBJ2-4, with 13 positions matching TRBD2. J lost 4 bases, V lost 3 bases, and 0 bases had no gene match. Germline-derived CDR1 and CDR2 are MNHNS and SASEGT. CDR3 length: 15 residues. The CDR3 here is CASSEGLAGKNIQYF. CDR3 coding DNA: TGTGCCAGCAGTGAGGGACTAGCGGGAAAAAACATTCAGTACTTC.

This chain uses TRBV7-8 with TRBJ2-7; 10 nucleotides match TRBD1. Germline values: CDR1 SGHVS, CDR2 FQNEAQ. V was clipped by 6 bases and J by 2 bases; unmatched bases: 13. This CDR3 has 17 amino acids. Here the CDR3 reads CASRRVPGTGDAYEQYF. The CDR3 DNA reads TGTGCCAGCAGACGAGTTCCCGGGACAGGGGACGCCTACGAGCAGTACTTC.

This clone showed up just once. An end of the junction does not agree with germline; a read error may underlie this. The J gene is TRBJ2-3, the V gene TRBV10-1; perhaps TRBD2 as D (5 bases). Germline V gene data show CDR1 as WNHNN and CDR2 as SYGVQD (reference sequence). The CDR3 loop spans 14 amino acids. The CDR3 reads CASSEYRGADTQYF. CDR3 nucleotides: TGCGCCAGCAGCGAGTATCGGGGAGCGGATACGCAGTATTTT.

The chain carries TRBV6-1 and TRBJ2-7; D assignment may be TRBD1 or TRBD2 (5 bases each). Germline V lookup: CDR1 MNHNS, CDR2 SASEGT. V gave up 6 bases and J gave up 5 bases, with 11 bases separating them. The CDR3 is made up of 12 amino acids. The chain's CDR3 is CASSEGRNEQYF. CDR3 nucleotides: TGTGCCAGCAGCGAGGGGCGGAACGAGCAGTACTTC.

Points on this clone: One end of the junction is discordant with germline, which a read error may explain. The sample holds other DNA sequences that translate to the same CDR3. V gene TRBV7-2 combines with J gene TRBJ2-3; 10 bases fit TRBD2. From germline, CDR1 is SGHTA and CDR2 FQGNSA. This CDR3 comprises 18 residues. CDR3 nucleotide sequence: TGCGCCAGCAGCTTAGTCGGAACTAGCGGGGCCAGCACAGATACGCAGTATTTT. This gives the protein CASSLVGTSGASTDTQYF.

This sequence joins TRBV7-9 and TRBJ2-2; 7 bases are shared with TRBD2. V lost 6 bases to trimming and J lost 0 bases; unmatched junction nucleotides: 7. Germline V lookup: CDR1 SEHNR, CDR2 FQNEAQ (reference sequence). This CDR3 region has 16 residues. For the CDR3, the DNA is TGTGCCAGCAGTCTTTCTAGCGGCTCGAACACCGGGGAGCTGTTTTTT. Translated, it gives CASSLSSGSNTGELFF.

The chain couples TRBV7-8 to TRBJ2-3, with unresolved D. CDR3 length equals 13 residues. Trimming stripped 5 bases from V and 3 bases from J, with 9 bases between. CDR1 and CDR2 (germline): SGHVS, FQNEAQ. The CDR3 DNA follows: TGTGCCAGCAGCCCCTCCACAACAGATACGCAGTATTTT. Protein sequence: CASSPSTTDTQYF.

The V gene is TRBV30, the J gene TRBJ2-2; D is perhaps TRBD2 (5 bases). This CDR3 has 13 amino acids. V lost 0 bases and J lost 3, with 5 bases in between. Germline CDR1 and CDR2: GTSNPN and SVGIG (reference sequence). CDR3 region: CAWSVGDTGELFF. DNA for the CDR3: TGTGCCTGGAGTGTCGGGGACACCGGGGAGCTGTTTTTT.

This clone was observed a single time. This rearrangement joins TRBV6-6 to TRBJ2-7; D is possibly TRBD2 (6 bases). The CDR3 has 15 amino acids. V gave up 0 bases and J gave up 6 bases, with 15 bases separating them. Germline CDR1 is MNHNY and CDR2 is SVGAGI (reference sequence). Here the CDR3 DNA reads TGTGCCAGCAGTTACTCGTCCAACTCGCGGGGCGAGCAGTACTTC. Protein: CASSYSSNSRGEQYF.

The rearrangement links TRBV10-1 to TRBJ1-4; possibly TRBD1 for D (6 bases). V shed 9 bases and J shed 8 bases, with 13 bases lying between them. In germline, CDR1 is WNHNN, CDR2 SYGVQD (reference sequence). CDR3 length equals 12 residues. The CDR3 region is CARGALTEKLFF. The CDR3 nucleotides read TGCGCCAGGGGGGCCTTGACCGAAAAACTGTTTTTT.

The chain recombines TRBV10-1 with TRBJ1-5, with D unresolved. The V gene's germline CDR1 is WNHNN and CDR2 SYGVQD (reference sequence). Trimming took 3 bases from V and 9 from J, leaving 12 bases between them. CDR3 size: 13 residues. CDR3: CASSDVPLGPQHF. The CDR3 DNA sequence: TGCGCCAGCAGTGATGTCCCTCTCGGGCCCCAGCATTTT.